These 23 T cell receptor beta chains were sequenced from one sample in a study of blood T cell repertoires in COVID-19. Produced via immunoSEQ multiplex PCR; TCRdb's table is partial and in-frame only. The table lists a few hundred thousand clones, 90% of them singletons. Sequencing was carried out using peripheral blood. These receptors originate from a woman in her thirties with COVID-19, enrolled during active disease.

The V gene is TRBV4-2, the J gene TRBJ2-7, with TRBD2 matching over 12 bases. CDR1 is LGHNA, CDR2 YNFKEQ, per germline. The CDR3 contains 16 residues. V dropped 2 bases and J dropped 7; count of bases not matched to a gene: 9. CDR3 sequence reads: CASSQTLAGGPGEQYF. DNA of the CDR3: TGTGCCAGCAGCCAAACCCTAGCGGGAGGGCCTGGTGAGCAGTACTTC.

A single count supports this clone. V gene TRBV9 combines with J gene TRBJ2-2, with D possibly matching TRBD2 (5 bases). Germline lookup yields CDR1 SGDLS and CDR2 YYNGEE. Trimming removed 4 bases at V and 1 base at J, with 11 bases between. This CDR3 contains 15 residues. The CDR3 nucleotides read TGTGCCAGCAGCCCCCGCGGAGGGAACACCGGGGAGCTGTTTTTT. It yields the protein CASSPRGGNTGELFF.

J is TRBJ1-6 and V is TRBV5-1, with a tentative D call TRBD1 (5 bases). CDR1 is SGHRS and CDR2 is YFSETQ in the germline V gene. The length of the CDR3 is 16 residues. V lost 1 base and J lost 8, with 16 bases in between. The CDR3 is CASSLSGEGGDSPLHF. CDR3 nucleotides: TGCGCCAGCAGCTTGAGTGGTGAGGGAGGGGATTCACCCCTCCACTTT.

The chain combines TRBV18 with TRBJ1-1; D is uncertain. The CDR3 loop spans 14 amino acids. The ends were cut back, 3 bases at V and 2 bases at J, with 10 bases in the middle. Germline CDR1 KGHSH, CDR2 LQKENI. This chain's CDR3 is CASSPYGVNTEAFF. The CDR3 nucleotides are TGTGCCAGCTCACCCTACGGAGTTAACACTGAAGCTTTCTTT.

On this clone: Other DNA sequences in this specimen translate into the identical CDR3. The rearrangement links TRBV30 to TRBJ1-5, with D maybe TRBD1 (5 bases). V gave up 2 bases and J gave up 4 bases, with 9 bases separating them. The CDR3 has 13 amino acids. Germline values: CDR1 GTSNPN, CDR2 SVGIG (reference sequence). The CDR3, as DNA: TGTGCCTGGAGTCCGCAGGGTAATCAGCCCCAGCATTTT. The encoded protein is CAWSPQGNQPQHF.

This chain uses TRBV6-1 with TRBJ1-4, with D maybe TRBD1 (6 bases). Germline V gives CDR1 MNHNS, CDR2 SASEGT. This CDR3 comprises 16 residues. Trimming took off 2 bases at V and 5 bases at J, with 15 bases between the two ends. CDR3 DNA sequence: TGTGCCAGCAGTGAACGCGGGAGGGGGGGAAATGAAAAACTGTTTTTT. It codes for CASSERGRGGNEKLFF.

This chain uses TRBV24-1 with TRBJ2-7; the match to TRBD2 covers 10 bases. The junction had 6 bases not matched to a gene; V was cut back by 10 bases and J by 4 bases. CDR1 and CDR2 (germline): KGHDR, SFDVKD. The CDR3 totals 13 residues. This chain's CDR3 is CATSLAGEYEQYF. The DNA of the CDR3 is TGTGCCACATCTCTAGCGGGAGAGTACGAGCAGTACTTC.

The rearrangement uses TRBV7-3 and TRBJ2-1, with D unresolved. Trimming took off 5 bases at V and 5 bases at J, with 16 bases between the two ends. The CDR3 sequence is 15 residues long. Germline CDR1 and CDR2: SGHTA and FQGTGA. Here the CDR3 DNA reads TGTGCCAGCAGCCCCACTCCAGCGATCCACAATGAGCAGTTCTTC. Its protein is CASSPTPAIHNEQFF. The full variable domain, in which reference TRBV7-3 and TRBJ2-1 provide the parts outside the CDR3, is GAGVSQTPSNKVTEKGKYVELRCDPISGHTALYWYRQSLGQGPEFLIYFQGTGAADDSGLPNDRFFAVRPEGSVSTLKIQRTERGDSAVYLCASSPTPAIHNEQFFGPGTRLTVL.

The chain carries TRBV5-6 and TRBJ2-7, with 7 bases that match TRBD1. CDR3 length equals 14 residues. V trimming: 3 bases; J trimming: 1 base; junction bases outside the gene matches: 4. Germline loops: CDR1 SGHDT, CDR2 YYEEEE. The CDR3 DNA sequence: TGTGCCAGCAGCTGGAAGGACAGGTCCTACGAGCAGTACTTC. Protein sequence: CASSWKDRSYEQYF.

The gene calls are TRBV11-2 and TRBJ1-2; the match to TRBD1 covers 11 bases. V lost 1 base, J lost 4 bases, and 2 bases stayed unmatched. The CDR3 has 15 amino acids. Germline V CDR1 and CDR2: SGHAT, FQNNGV. The DNA of the CDR3 is TGTGCCAGCAGCTTAGTAGGACAGGGGGCCTATGGCTACACCTTC. Protein product: CASSLVGQGAYGYTF. Drawing the rest from reference TRBV11-2 and TRBJ1-2, the complete variable domain is EAGVAQSPRYKIIEKRQSVAFWCNPISGHATLYWYQQILGQGPKLLIQFQNNGVVDDSQLPKDRFSAERLKGVDSTLKIQPAKLEDSAVYLCASSLVGQGAYGYTFGSGTRLTVV.

This clone was seen only once. J is TRBJ2-7 and V is TRBV19; 8 bases agree with TRBD1. Trimming at V came to 6 bases and at J to 5 bases, leaving 3 bases not matched to a gene. Per germline, CDR1 LNHDA and CDR2 SQIVND (reference sequence). This CDR3 spans 12 amino acids. DNA of the CDR3: TGTGCCAGTAGGGACAGGGTGAACGAGCAGTACTTC. Translated: CASRDRVNEQYF. The full variable domain, in which reference TRBV19 and TRBJ2-7 provide the parts outside the CDR3, is DGGITQSPKYLFRKEGQNVTLSCEQNLNHDAMYWYRQDPGQGLRLIYYSQIVNDFQKGDIAEGYSVSREKKESFPLTVTSAQKNPTAFYLCASRDRVNEQYFGPGTRLTVT.

This chain joins TRBV29-1 and TRBJ1-2; D is undetermined. Looked up from germline, CDR1 is SQVTM and CDR2 is ANQGSEA. This CDR3 contains 13 residues. V was clipped by 2 bases and J by 3 bases, with 10 bases between them. The CDR3 sequence is CSVEPSGDYGYTF. The CDR3 DNA reads as TGCAGCGTTGAACCCAGCGGAGACTATGGCTACACCTTC.

V and J are TRBV29-1 and TRBJ1-2, with D tentatively TRBD1 (6 bases). This CDR3 has 13 residues. From germline, CDR1 is SQVTM and CDR2 ANQGSEA. V was trimmed by 5 bases and J by 0 bases, leaving 10 bases between them. CDR3 region: CSVQGLANYGYTF. The CDR3 nucleotides are TGCAGCGTTCAGGGGTTAGCTAACTATGGCTACACCTTC.

V gene TRBV11-3 combines with J gene TRBJ2-3; TRBD2 might be the D (5 bases). V dropped 2 bases and J dropped 1 base, with 10 bases sitting between them. Germline CDR1 SGHNT, CDR2 YENEEA. The CDR3 runs 15 residues. CDR3 sequence: CASSLRGIGTDTQYF. DNA for the CDR3: TGTGCCAGCAGCTTAAGAGGGATCGGCACAGATACGCAGTATTTT.

This sequence joins TRBV28 and TRBJ2-1; D possibly corresponds to TRBD2 (6 bases). The CDR3 runs 15 residues. Germline V gene lookup returns CDR1 MDHEN and CDR2 SYDVKM. Trimming removed 5 bases at V and 7 bases at J, with 18 bases between. This CDR3 reads CASSPPPGVRNEQFF. In DNA, the CDR3 is TGTGCCAGCAGTCCCCCTCCGGGAGTGAGAAATGAGCAGTTCTTC.

The chain is built from TRBV6-1 and TRBJ2-2; TRBD1 matches 9 bases. Germline CDR1 is MNHNS and CDR2 is SASEGT. The junction had 7 bases not matched to a gene; V was cut back by 4 bases and J by 1 base. The CDR3 runs to 17 residues. CDR3 sequence: CASSALPGQGNTGELFF. CDR3 DNA sequence: TGTGCCAGCAGTGCACTACCGGGACAGGGGAACACCGGGGAGCTGTTTTTT.

V gene TRBV27 combines with J gene TRBJ2-3; D unclear. The CDR3 totals 12 residues. CDR1 is MNHEY and CDR2 is SMNVEV in the germline V gene (reference sequence). V dropped 2 bases and J dropped 5 bases, with 5 bases sitting between them. The CDR3 DNA follows: TGTGCCAGCAGTTTAAACGGAGATACGCAGTATTTT. It codes for CASSLNGDTQYF.

The chain has TRBV5-1 and TRBJ2-1, with 7 nucleotides matching TRBD2. CDR1 and CDR2 from the germline V gene are SGHRS and YFSETQ. The V and J ends lost 2 bases and 7 bases, in that order; junction bases with no gene match: 9. CDR3 size: 15 residues. The DNA of the CDR3 is TGCGCCAGCAGCTTTGGACTAGTAGGTAGTAATGAGCAGTTCTTC. This gives the protein CASSFGLVGSNEQFF.

This clone has only a few counts. This sequence joins TRBV5-6 and TRBJ2-7, with TRBD2 as a possible D gene (6 bases). Trimming took 1 base from V and 2 from J, leaving 13 bases between them. This CDR3 region has 15 residues. CDR1 and CDR2 (germline): SGHDT, YYEEEE. CDR3 in DNA: TGTGCCAGCAGCTTGCAACTAGCATCACCCTACGAGCAGTACTTC. Protein sequence: CASSLQLASPYEQYF.

The chain uses TRBV4-2 and TRBJ2-7; the D gene is possibly TRBD1 (6 bases). The V end was cut by 0 bases, the J end by 9 bases, with 9 bases between. This CDR3 is built from 12 residues. Germline V gives CDR1 LGHNA, CDR2 YNFKEQ. In DNA, the CDR3 is TGTGCCAGCAGCCAAGAGCAAGGGGGGCAGTACTTC. The encoded protein is CASSQEQGGQYF.

CDR3 in DNA: TGTGCCATCAGTGAGTCTACTTACAATGAGCAGTTCTTC. It encodes CAISESTYNEQFF. V is TRBV10-3 and J is TRBJ2-1; D gene unclear. Between the trimmed V and J ends, which lost 0 bases and 4 bases, there was a span of 4 bases. From germline, CDR1 is ENHRY and CDR2 SYGVKD. The CDR3 is 13 residues long.

The chain has TRBV29-1 and TRBJ1-2; the D gene is possibly TRBD1 (5 bases). Germline values: CDR1 SQVTM, CDR2 ANQGSEA. The CDR3 runs 13 residues. V gave up 4 bases and J gave up 7 bases, with 16 bases separating them. CDR3 bases: TGCAGCGTTGGGCAGGGCCGGGTATCTGGCTACACCTTC. Encoded protein: CSVGQGRVSGYTF.

The V call is TRBV19, the J call TRBJ1-2; no firm D call. The CDR3 is made up of 13 amino acids. Trimming pared 1 base from V and 4 bases from J, leaving 7 bases between. Germline CDR1 reads LNHDA; CDR2 reads SQIVND (reference sequence). For the CDR3, the DNA is TGTGCCAGTAGTATAGGAGCAGGCTATGGCTACACCTTC. This translates into CASSIGAGYGYTF. Complete variable domain (other parts from reference TRBV19 and TRBJ1-2): DGGITQSPKYLFRKEGQNVTLSCEQNLNHDAMYWYRQDPGQGLRLIYYSQIVNDFQKGDIAEGYSVSREKKESFPLTVTSAQKNPTAFYLCASSIGAGYGYTFGSGTRLTVV.